This T cell receptor beta chain was captured in a study of CD8 T cells in Susac syndrome. Trimming removed 9 bases from V and 2 bases from J, with 13 bases in between. The CDR3 runs to 13 residues. With random hexamers, 0.5 to 1 ug RNA was reverse transcribed. Each CDR3 protein is one row after TCRdb ran MiXCR on the immunoSEQ multiplex PCR reads. The repertoire holds around 300,000 distinct CDR3 sequences, around nine tenths seen once, with under 0.2% in the top ten. TCR beta sequencing covered blood CD8+ and CD4+ T cells. Those who served as multiple sclerosis controls were treatment-naive patients with stable or active relapsing-remitting disease.

The sequenced sample was CD8+ T cells from PBMCs. The chain couples TRBV23-1 to TRBJ2-5; possibly TRBD1 for D (5 bases). TRBV23-1 is sorted into the ORF group, with uncertain function. The TCR originated in a human donor with multiple sclerosis. The CDR3: CARRTREQETQYF. CDR3 DNA: TGCGCCAGGAGGACAAGGGAACAAGAGACCCAGTACTTC.